This T cell receptor (beta chain) was profiled in a study of blood T cell repertoires in COVID-19 (dated by TCRdb to 2019 to 2021). For context, the study as a whole: Samples covering the acute and convalescent phases of COVID-19 were provided by collaborators in the United States, Italy and Spain. Nearly every sample came with metadata listing a de-identified subject ID, COVID-19 status, age in years and sex. Samples were obtained from the ongoing ImmuneRACE study (first 160 participants) and from some 1,200 subjects provided by 6 global collaborators. A freely available public database, intended as a resource for researchers studying the immune response to SARS-CoV-2, is where the repertoires were released. Deeply sampled blood TCRbeta repertoires from subjects exposed to, actively infected with, or recovered from COVID-19 were included in the dataset. The prospective study material was composed of cDNA or gDNA derived from T cells, B-cell-depleted T cells, or PBMCs. Where available, HLA class I and class II types were taken from metadata supplied by the sample provider and were not determined by assay-based typing. Broader findings and caveats from the paper: The amount of clinical and demographic metadata varied by source and participant and was provided uncurated.

Each collaborating institution followed its own protocols to collect whole blood in K2EDTA tubes. Collaborator samples were shipped for TCRbeta analysis as frozen whole blood, isolated PBMCs, or DNA extracted from either sample type. The germline V gene (reference sequence) sets CDR1 to MNHEY and CDR2 to SMNVEV. The CDR3 sequence holds 12 residues, the cysteine and phenylalanine included. Only CDR3 DNA remains: 36 bases, in frame from the first base. Here V drops 6 bases and J drops 15 bases, and the junction holds 8 bases not matched to any gene. The immunoSEQ Assay, a bias-controlled multiplex PCR, was used to amplify TCRbeta CDR3 regions from genomic DNA. On the study's bioinformatics: Within the assay, amplification of reference gene primers was used to estimate how many nucleated cells each sample contained. Sequence reads were collapsed and filtered to measure the absolute abundance of every unique TCRbeta CDR3 rearrangement. For each sample, productive Simpson clonality was calculated as the square root of Simpson's diversity index across productive rearrangements. Entries here come from immuneACCESS through TCRdb and include only in-frame sequences with V and J called. Some clones fail to appear in such tables; in the studies checked, an unresolved V gene covers under half of the shortfall, and the cause of the remainder is unknown. From that table come the V and J calls and clone size; the DNA was used to work out D and trimming. This sample gives about 180,000 clones in total; around 82% of them show up just once. The ten largest clones add up to approximately 9.4% of the sample.

On this clone: The antigen it binds to is not known. Base quality data are lacking; no much larger clone is found one base away.

This TCR was sampled from an elderly woman with acute or convalescent COVID-19. Specimen: peripheral blood. Recombination connected TRBV27 to TRBJ1-5; TRBD1 agrees with 10 junctional bases. This receptor has the CDR3 CASSATGGWWHF. The nucleotide sequence reads as follows: TGTGCCAGCAGCGCGACAGGGGGCTGGTGGCATTTT.